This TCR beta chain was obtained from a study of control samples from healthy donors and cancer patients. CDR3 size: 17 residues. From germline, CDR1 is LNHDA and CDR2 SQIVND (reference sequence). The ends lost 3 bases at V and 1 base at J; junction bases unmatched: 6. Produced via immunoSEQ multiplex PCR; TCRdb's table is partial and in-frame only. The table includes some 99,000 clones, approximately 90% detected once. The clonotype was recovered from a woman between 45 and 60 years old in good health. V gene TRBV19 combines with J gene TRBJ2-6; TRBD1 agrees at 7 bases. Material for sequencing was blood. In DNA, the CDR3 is TGTGCCAGTAGTATGGCCCCGACAGGGTCTGGGGCCAACGTCCTGACTTTC. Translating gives CASSMAPTGSGANVLTF.